The clone carrying this T cell receptor (beta chain) was picked up many times. The entry originates in a study of T cells in Graves' hyperthyroidism and ophthalmopathy. Regions amplified from RNA transcripts were the TCR beta CDR3 regions. First-round RT-PCR with HTBI primers amplified the TCR CDR3 region. TCRdb itself ran the multiplex PCR reads through MiXCR, one entry per CDR3 protein. Among 450,000 to 650,000 distinct CDR3 sequences listed, more than 15% were seen once. In making diagnoses, clinical symptoms, serum thyroxine and TRAb, thyroid ultrasound and orbital computed tomography were all used. Per germline, CDR1 MNHEY and CDR2 SMNVEV (reference sequence). CDR3 length equals 17 residues. V shed 5 bases and J 6 bases; nucleotides not matched to a gene: 8.

The source material was blood. The TCR originated in a young woman with Graves' ophthalmopathy. J is TRBJ2-3 and V is TRBV27; 16 nucleotides agree with TRBD2. CDR3 in amino acids: CASSLGTSGRAPDTQYF. Written as DNA, the CDR3 is TGTGCCAGCAGTCTCGGGACTAGCGGGAGGGCCCCCGATACGCAGTATTTT.